The table lists the clone carrying this T cell receptor beta chain with a count of one. CDR3 length equals 17 residues. CDR1 and CDR2 (germline): LNHDA, SQIVND (reference sequence). With 9 bases clipped from V and 3 bases from J, the junction kept 16 bases outside the gene matches. Profiling relied on immunoSEQ multiplex PCR, and the TCRdb table lists in-frame clones only, not all of them. The sample includes tens of thousands of clones, 85% to 95% seen only once; the top ten take approximately 0.8%. These data are taken from a study of control samples from healthy donors and cancer patients. This receptor was identified in a man between 25 and 39 years old with colorectal cancer. The sample taken for sequencing was PBMCs. This chain links TRBV19 with TRBJ2-1, with 8 bases aligning to TRBD1. The CDR3 nucleotides read TGTGCCAGCGGATCGATCCTGGGACAGGACATCTACAATGAGCAGTTCTTC. Encoded protein: CASGSILGQDIYNEQFF.